Listed below are T cell receptor beta chains from one sample, sequenced in a study of blood T cell repertoires in COVID-19. The method was immunoSEQ multiplex PCR; TCRdb's version includes in-frame clones alone and lacks a portion of them. The data hold 150,000 to 200,000 clones, with about 85% observed a single time. The sample consisted of peripheral blood. All receptors come from a human donor with acute or convalescent COVID-19. The donor label of this sample is uncertain. Each CDR3 is given with its conserved first and last residue. A D gene is named only where the DNA matches it firmly.

v_gene: TRBV30
j_gene: TRBJ1-5
d_gene: .
CDR3nt: TGTGCCTGGAGTGTAACCAGGGACAATATGGGCAATCAGCCCCAGCATTTT
CDR3aa: CAWSVTRDNMGNQPQHF

v_gene: TRBV30
j_gene: TRBJ2-6
d_gene: TRBD1
CDR3nt: TGTGCCTGGAGTAGGACAGGGGGCGCAGGAGGGGCCAACGTCCTGACTTTC
CDR3aa: CAWSRTGGAGGANVLTF

v_gene: TRBV11-1
j_gene: TRBJ1-3
d_gene: .
CDR3nt: TGTGCCAGCAGCCTCCGGAGGGACCCCTCTGGAAACACCATATATTTT
CDR3aa: CASSLRRDPSGNTIYF

v_gene: TRBV19
j_gene: TRBJ1-4
d_gene: .
CDR3nt: TGTGCCAGTAGTACTCCACAGGAGAAAAAACTGTTTTTT
CDR3aa: CASSTPQEKKLFF

v_gene: TRBV19
j_gene: TRBJ2-1
d_gene: .
CDR3nt: TGTGCCAGTAGTCCTCGTCCTTACAATGAGCAGTTCTTC
CDR3aa: CASSPRPYNEQFF

v_gene: TRBV4-3
j_gene: TRBJ1-1
d_gene: .
CDR3nt: TGCGCCAGCCGAAGGACCGCGACGCGGGGGTGGAGCACTGAAGCTTTCTTT
CDR3aa: CASRRTATRGWSTEAFF

v_gene: TRBV28
j_gene: TRBJ2-7
d_gene: .
CDR3nt: TGTGCCAGCAGCCAAACCGACAAGCACTACGAGCAGTACTTC
CDR3aa: CASSQTDKHYEQYF

v_gene: TRBV5-1
j_gene: TRBJ1-6
d_gene: .
CDR3nt: TGCGCCAGCAGCTTGGAGGCCAGGGGTAATTCACCCCTCCACTTT
CDR3aa: CASSLEARGNSPLHF

v_gene: TRBV2
j_gene: TRBJ1-5
d_gene: .
CDR3nt: TGTGCCAGCAGTGGGGAGCGGCCCCCTCAGCCCCAGCATTTT
CDR3aa: CASSGERPPQPQHF

v_gene: TRBV19
j_gene: TRBJ1-2
d_gene: TRBD1
CDR3nt: TGTGCCAGTAGTACTCCGGACAGGGGAGTATCGGGCTACACCTTC
CDR3aa: CASSTPDRGVSGYTF

v_gene: TRBV24-1
j_gene: TRBJ2-1
d_gene: TRBD2
CDR3nt: TGTGCCACCAGTGACCCGAACGGGGGGGACTTCTACAATGAGCAGTTCTTC
CDR3aa: CATSDPNGGDFYNEQFF

v_gene: TRBV27
j_gene: TRBJ1-1
d_gene: TRBD1
CDR3nt: TGTGCCAGCAGTTACCGGGGACCTTTCACAGGGGGCGACGCTGAAGCTTTCTTT
CDR3aa: CASSYRGPFTGGDAEAFF

v_gene: TRBV11-3
j_gene: TRBJ2-2
d_gene: .
CDR3nt: TGTGCCAGCAGCTTAGAAGGGGCCGGGGAGCTGTTTTTT
CDR3aa: CASSLEGAGELFF

v_gene: TRBV2
j_gene: TRBJ2-1
d_gene: TRBD2
CDR3nt: TGTGCCAGCAGTGATCAAACTAGCGGCTACAATGAGCAGTTCTTC
CDR3aa: CASSDQTSGYNEQFF

v_gene: TRBV6-2/TRBV6-3
j_gene: TRBJ2-3
d_gene: TRBD1
CDR3nt: TGTGCCAGCAGTTATAGAGGGGGCGTCGGCACAGATACGCAGTATTTT
CDR3aa: CASSYRGGVGTDTQYF